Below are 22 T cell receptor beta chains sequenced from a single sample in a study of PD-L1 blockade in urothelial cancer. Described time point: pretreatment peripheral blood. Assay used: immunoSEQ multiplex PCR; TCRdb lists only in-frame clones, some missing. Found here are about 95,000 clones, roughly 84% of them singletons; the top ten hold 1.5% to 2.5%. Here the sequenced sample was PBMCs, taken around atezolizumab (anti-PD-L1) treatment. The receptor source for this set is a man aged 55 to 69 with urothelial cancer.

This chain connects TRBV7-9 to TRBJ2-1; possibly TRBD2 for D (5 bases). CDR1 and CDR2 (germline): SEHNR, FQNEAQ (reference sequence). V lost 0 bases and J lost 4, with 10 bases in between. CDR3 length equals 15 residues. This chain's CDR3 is CASSLARSGYNEQFF. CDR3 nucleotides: TGTGCCAGCAGCTTAGCGCGGAGCGGTTACAATGAGCAGTTCTTC.

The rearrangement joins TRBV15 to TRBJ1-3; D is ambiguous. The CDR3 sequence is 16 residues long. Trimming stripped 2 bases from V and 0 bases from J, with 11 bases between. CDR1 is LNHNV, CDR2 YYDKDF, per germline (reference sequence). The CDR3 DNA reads TGTGCCACCAGCAGAACTACCGGATTCTCTGGAAACACCATATATTTT. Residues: CATSRTTGFSGNTIYF.

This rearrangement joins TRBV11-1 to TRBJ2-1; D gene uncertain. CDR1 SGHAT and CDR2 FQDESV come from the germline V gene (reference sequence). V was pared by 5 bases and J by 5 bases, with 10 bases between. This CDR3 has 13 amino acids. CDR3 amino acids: CASSHPNDNEQFF. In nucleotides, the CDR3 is TGTGCCAGCAGCCATCCTAACGACAATGAGCAGTTCTTC.

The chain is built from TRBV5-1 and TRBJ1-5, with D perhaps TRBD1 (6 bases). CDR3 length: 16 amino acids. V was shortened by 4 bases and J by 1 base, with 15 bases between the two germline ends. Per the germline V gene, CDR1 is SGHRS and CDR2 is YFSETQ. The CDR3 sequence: CASSVLPQGSNQPQHF. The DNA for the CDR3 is TGCGCCAGCAGCGTTCTCCCACAGGGAAGCAATCAGCCCCAGCATTTT.

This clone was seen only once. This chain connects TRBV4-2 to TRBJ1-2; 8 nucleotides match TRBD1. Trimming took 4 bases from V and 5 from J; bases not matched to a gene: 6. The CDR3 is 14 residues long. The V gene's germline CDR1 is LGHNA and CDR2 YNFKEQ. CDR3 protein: CASSLGTGGYGYTF. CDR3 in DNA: TGTGCCAGCAGCCTTGGGACAGGAGGATATGGCTACACCTTC.

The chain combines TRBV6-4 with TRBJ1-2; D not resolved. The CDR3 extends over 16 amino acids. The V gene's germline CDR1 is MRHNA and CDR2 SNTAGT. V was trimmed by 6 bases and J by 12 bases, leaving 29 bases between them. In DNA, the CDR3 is TGTGCCAGCAGCCCCAATCCGTCGTTGGCAGGAAATTCCAACACCTTC. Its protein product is CASSPNPSLAGNSNTF.

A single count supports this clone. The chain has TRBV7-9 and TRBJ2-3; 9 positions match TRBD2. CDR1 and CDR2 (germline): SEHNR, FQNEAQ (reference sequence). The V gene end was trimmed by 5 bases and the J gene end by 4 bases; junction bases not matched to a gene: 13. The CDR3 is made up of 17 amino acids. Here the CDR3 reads CASSPRSGRKDADTQYF. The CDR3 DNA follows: TGTGCCAGCAGCCCACGAAGCGGGAGGAAGGATGCAGATACGCAGTATTTT.

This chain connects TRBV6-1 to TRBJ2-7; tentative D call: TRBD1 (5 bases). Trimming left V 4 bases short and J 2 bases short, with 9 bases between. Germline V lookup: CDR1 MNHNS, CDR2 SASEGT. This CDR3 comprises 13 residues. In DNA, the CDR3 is TGTGCCAGCAGTGGACAGAAAACCTACGAGCAGTACTTC. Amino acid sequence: CASSGQKTYEQYF.

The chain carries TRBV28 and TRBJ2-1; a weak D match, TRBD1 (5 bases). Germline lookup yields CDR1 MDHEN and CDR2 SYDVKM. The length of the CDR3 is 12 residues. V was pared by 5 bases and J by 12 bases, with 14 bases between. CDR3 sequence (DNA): TGTGCCAGCAGTCCCCAGGGCTGGGCGCAGTTCTTC. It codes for CASSPQGWAQFF.

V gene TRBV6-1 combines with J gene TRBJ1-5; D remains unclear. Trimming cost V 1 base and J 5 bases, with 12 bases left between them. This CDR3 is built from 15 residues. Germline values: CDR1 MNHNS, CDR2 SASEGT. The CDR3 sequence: CASSEDGGLDQPQHF. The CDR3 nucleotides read TGTGCCAGCAGTGAAGACGGAGGGTTGGATCAGCCCCAGCATTTT.

The CDR3 is CASSVGLAGNEQFF. The CDR3 coding sequence is TGTGCCAGCAGCGTAGGACTAGCGGGGAATGAGCAGTTCTTC. V gene TRBV11-2 combines with J gene TRBJ2-1; 12 positions agree with TRBD2. V lost 5 bases and J lost 7; bases outside the gene matches: 3. Germline V gene lookup returns CDR1 SGHAT and CDR2 FQNNGV. This CDR3 comprises 14 residues.

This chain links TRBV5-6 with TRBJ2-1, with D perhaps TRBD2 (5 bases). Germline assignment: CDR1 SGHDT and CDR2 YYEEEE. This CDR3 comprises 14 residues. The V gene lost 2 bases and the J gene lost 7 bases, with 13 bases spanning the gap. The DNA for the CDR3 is TGTGCCAGCAGCTTCGGAGCGGAGCCTAATGAGCAGTTCTTC. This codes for CASSFGAEPNEQFF.

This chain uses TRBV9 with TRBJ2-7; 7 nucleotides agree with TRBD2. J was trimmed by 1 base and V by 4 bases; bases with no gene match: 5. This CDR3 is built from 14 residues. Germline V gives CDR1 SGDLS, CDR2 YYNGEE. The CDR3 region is CASSFGLGSYEQYF. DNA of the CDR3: TGTGCCAGCAGCTTCGGACTAGGGTCCTACGAGCAGTACTTC.

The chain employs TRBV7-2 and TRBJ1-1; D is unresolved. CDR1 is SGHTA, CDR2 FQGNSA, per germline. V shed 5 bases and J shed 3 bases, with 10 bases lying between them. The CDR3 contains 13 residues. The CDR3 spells CASSLQVYTEAFF. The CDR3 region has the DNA TGTGCCAGCAGCCTCCAGGTCTACACTGAAGCTTTCTTT.

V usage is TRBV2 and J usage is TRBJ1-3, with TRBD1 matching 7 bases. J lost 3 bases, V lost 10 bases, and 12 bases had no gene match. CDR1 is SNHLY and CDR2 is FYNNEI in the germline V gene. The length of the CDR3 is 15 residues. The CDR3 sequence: CATTGAGEGGNTIYF. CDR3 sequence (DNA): TGTGCCACCACAGGGGCCGGGGAAGGTGGAAACACCATATATTTT.

The DNA of the CDR3 is TGCAGCGTTGAAGATTGGGCAGCAGTCGAGTCTAGCACAGATACGCAGTATTTT. This gives the protein CSVEDWAAVESSTDTQYF. This chain uses TRBV29-1 with TRBJ2-3; D remains ambiguous. Germline assignment: CDR1 SQVTM and CDR2 ANQGSEA. The CDR3 runs to 18 residues. Trimming removed 0 bases from V and 0 bases from J, with 19 bases in between.

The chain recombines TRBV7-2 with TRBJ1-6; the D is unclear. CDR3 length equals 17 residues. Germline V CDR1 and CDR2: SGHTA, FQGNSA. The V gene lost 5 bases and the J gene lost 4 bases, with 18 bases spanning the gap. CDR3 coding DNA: TGTGCCAGCAGCGCGATTAGAGGCGCCACATATAATTCACCCCTCCACTTT. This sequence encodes CASSAIRGATYNSPLHF.

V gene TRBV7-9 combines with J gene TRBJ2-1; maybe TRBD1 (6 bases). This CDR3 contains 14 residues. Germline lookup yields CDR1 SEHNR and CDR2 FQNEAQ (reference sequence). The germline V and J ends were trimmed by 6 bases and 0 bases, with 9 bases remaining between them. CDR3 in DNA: TGTGCCAGCAGGGCGGACAGCTCCTACAATGAGCAGTTCTTC. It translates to CASRADSSYNEQFF.

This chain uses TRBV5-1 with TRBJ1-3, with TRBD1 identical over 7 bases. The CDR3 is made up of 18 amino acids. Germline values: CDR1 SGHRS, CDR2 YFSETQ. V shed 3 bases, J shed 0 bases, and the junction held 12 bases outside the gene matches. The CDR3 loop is CASSSGTGQFVSGNTIYF. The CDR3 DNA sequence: TGCGCCAGCAGCTCCGGAACGGGACAGTTCGTCTCTGGAAACACCATATATTTT. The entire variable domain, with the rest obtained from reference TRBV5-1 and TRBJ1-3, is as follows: KAGVTQTPRYLIKTRGQQVTLSCSPISGHRSVSWYQQTPGQGLQFLFEYFSETQRNKGNFPGRFSGRQFSNSRSEMNVSTLELGDSALYLCASSSGTGQFVSGNTIYFGEGSWLTVV.

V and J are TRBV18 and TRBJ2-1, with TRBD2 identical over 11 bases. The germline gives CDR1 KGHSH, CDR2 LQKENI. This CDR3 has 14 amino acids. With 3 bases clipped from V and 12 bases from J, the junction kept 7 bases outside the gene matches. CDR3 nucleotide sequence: TGTGCCAGCTCACCCGGGACTAGCGGAGCTATGCAGTTCTTC. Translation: CASSPGTSGAMQFF.

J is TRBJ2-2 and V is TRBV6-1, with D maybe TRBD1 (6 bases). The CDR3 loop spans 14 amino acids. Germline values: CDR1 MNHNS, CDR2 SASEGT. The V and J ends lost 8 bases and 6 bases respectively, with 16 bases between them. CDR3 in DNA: TGTGCCAGCTACGAACAGGGTCGCGCCGGGGAGCTGTTTTTT. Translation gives CASYEQGRAGELFF.

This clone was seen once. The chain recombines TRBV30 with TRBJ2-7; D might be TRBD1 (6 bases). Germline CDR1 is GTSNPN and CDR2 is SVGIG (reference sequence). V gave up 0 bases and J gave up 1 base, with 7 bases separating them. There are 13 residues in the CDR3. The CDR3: CAWSVGASYEQYF. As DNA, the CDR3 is TGTGCCTGGAGTGTGGGGGCTTCCTACGAGCAGTACTTC.